This T cell receptor beta chain was sequenced in a study of T-cell memory formation after mild COVID-19. At the level of the study: Across donors, TCR clusters were largely donor specific.

The CDR3 is 14 residues long. The germline CDR1 and CDR2 sequences are MNHNS and SASEGT. Germline trimming cut 6 bases from V and 1 base from J; bases unmatched to any gene: 4. From 5'RACE with constant-segment primers came TCR alpha and TCR beta cDNA libraries that carried sample barcodes and UMIs. TCRdb called the 5' RACE reads again in MiXCR, with one record for every CDR3 protein. The profile shows 210,000 or so distinct CDR3 sequences, around 30% of them singletons. The chain recombines TRBV6-1 with TRBJ2-5, with 8 bases matching TRBD1. The sequence derives from an adult woman who had mild COVID-19 (a few samples of this study predate the infection). Cell type and time point are not known. The sample comprised PBMCs or a T cell subset sorted from them (not recorded which). The CDR3 bases are TGTGCCAGCAGCCGCGGGACAGGCCAAGAGACCCAGTACTTC. Protein sequence: CASSRGTGQETQYF.